A single sample gave rise to the 25 T cell receptor beta chains below, sequenced in a study of Tregs in tolerant kidney transplant recipients (dated by TCRdb to between 2017 and 2020). Reading the label with the study, this specimen's time point is: blood sample drawn before combined kidney and bone marrow transplant. Library method: the immunoSEQ multiplex PCR assay. TCRdb limited this immuneACCESS table to in-frame rearrangements with V and J called. A share of clones is missing; checked studies link under half to unresolved V genes, and the rest is unexplained. In this sample the table shows about 87,000 clones, approximately 93% of which occur a single time. The leading ten clones occupy 0.46% of the sample. The material was CD4+ T cells from blood, obtained before the transplant. These receptors originate from a human donor who received a combined kidney and bone marrow transplant.

The genes are TRBV10-3 and TRBJ1-4, with a tentative D call TRBD1 (5 bases). The germline V and J ends were trimmed by 8 bases and 2 bases, with 9 bases remaining between them. Germline CDR1 and CDR2: ENHRY and SYGVKD. The CDR3 is made up of 13 amino acids. Here the CDR3 DNA reads TGTGCCATCGGTGGGGCCACTAATGAAAAACTGTTTTTT. Amino acid sequence: CAIGGATNEKLFF.

The rearrangement links TRBV15 to TRBJ2-5; D possibly corresponds to TRBD1 (6 bases). TRBJ2-7 explains the end of the DNA better; the J call may be wrong. This CDR3 comprises 13 residues. In germline, CDR1 is LNHNV, CDR2 YYDKDF (reference sequence). The CDR3 reads CATPGQHSYEQYF. Here the CDR3 DNA reads TGTGCCACCCCTGGACAGCACTCCTACGAGCAGTACTTC.

This chain uses TRBV7-9 with TRBJ1-1, with D possibly being TRBD1 (6 bases). This CDR3 region has 15 residues. Between the trimmed V and J ends, which lost 3 bases and 2 bases, there was a span of 13 bases. Germline loops: CDR1 SEHNR, CDR2 FQNEAQ (reference sequence). For the CDR3, the DNA is TGTGCCAGCAGCTTGAAGGGACAAGTAAACACTGAAGCTTTCTTT. Encoded protein: CASSLKGQVNTEAFF.

V usage is TRBV7-9 and J usage is TRBJ2-1; D possibly corresponds to TRBD2 (6 bases). V dropped 1 base and J dropped 5 bases, with 12 bases sitting between them. This CDR3 is 15 amino acids long. Germline CDR1 SEHNR, CDR2 FQNEAQ (reference sequence). This CDR3 reads CASSLDGRAHNEQFF. CDR3 DNA: TGTGCCAGCAGCTTAGACGGGAGAGCTCACAATGAGCAGTTCTTC.

This clone was observed a few times. The chain employs TRBV2 and TRBJ2-7, with 9 bases lining up with TRBD1. The J segment lost 2 bases and the V segment lost 4 bases, leaving 6 bases of the junction unmatched. CDR1 is SNHLY, CDR2 FYNNEI, per germline. This CDR3 contains 15 residues. This chain's CDR3 is CASSVYRGPPYEQYF. As DNA, the CDR3 is TGTGCCAGCAGTGTATACAGGGGGCCTCCCTACGAGCAGTACTTC.

The J gene is TRBJ1-1, the V gene TRBV19; possible D gene TRBD1, 5 bases. The CDR3 is 16 amino acids. Trimming pared 6 bases from V and 1 base from J, leaving 18 bases between. Germline V gives CDR1 LNHDA, CDR2 SQIVND (reference sequence). The CDR3 protein is CASSLTGGTRNTEAFF. The DNA of the CDR3 is TGTGCCAGTAGCCTAACCGGAGGGACGAGGAACACTGAAGCTTTCTTT.

V is TRBV5-4 and J is TRBJ2-5; D perhaps matches TRBD2 (7 bases). The CDR3 runs 15 residues. Trimming removed 4 bases from V and 5 bases from J, with 18 bases in between. CDR1 and CDR2 from the germline V gene are SGHNT and YYREEE (reference sequence). CDR3 sequence: CASSHRGGGRETQYF. The DNA of the CDR3 is TGTGCCAGCAGCCACCGAGGGGGGGGTCGTGAGACCCAGTACTTC.

This chain links TRBV7-9 with TRBJ1-2, with D possibly TRBD1 on 5 matching bases. Germline V CDR1 and CDR2: SEHNR, FQNEAQ (reference sequence). V lost 3 bases to trimming and J lost 3 bases, with 8 bases between them. CDR3 length: 13 residues. The CDR3, as DNA: TGTGCCAGCAGCTTCGGGGGGGACTATGGCTACACCTTC. This codes for CASSFGGDYGYTF.

The rearrangement links TRBV5-5 to TRBJ2-1, with a tentative D call TRBD2 (6 bases). CDR3 size: 14 residues. Germline assignment: CDR1 SGHKS and CDR2 YYEKEE (reference sequence). The V and J ends lost 4 bases and 3 bases respectively, with 11 bases between them. The CDR3 loop reads CASSRDFLYNEQFF. The CDR3 DNA reads TGTGCCAGCAGCCGGGACTTCCTCTACAATGAGCAGTTCTTC.

J is TRBJ1-2 and V is TRBV2; D is ambiguous. Germline loops: CDR1 SNHLY, CDR2 FYNNEI. Deletions cut 8 bases from V and 2 bases from J, with 9 bases between. This CDR3 is 12 amino acids long. The CDR3 region is CASDALNYGYTF. DNA of the CDR3: TGTGCCAGCGATGCGCTCAACTATGGCTACACCTTC.

The V and J genes are TRBV19 and TRBJ2-1; the match to TRBD1 covers 8 bases. The V segment lost 3 bases and the J segment 3 bases; nucleotides outside the gene matches: 10. The CDR3 is made up of 17 amino acids. Per germline, CDR1 LNHDA and CDR2 SQIVND (reference sequence). CDR3 protein: CASSMGRGPLFYNEQFF. For the CDR3, the DNA is TGTGCCAGTAGTATGGGCAGGGGGCCTCTTTTCTACAATGAGCAGTTCTTC.

A single count supports this clone. CDR3 protein: CASSLVLAGELNEQFF. In DNA form, the CDR3 reads TGTGCCAGCAGCTTAGTCTTAGCGGGAGAACTAAATGAGCAGTTCTTC. This chain links TRBV7-9 with TRBJ2-1; 9 nucleotides match TRBD2. The CDR3 loop spans 16 amino acids. Trimming took 1 base from V and 7 from J; bases not matched to a gene: 8. Germline assignment: CDR1 SEHNR and CDR2 FQNEAQ (reference sequence).

The V call is TRBV11-2, the J call TRBJ2-7; 8 bases match TRBD2. The junction had 16 bases not matched to a gene; V was cut back by 4 bases and J by 2 bases. Germline V lookup: CDR1 SGHAT, CDR2 FQNNGV. CDR3 length: 18 amino acids. The CDR3 loop is CASSSLRGGSGPTYEQYF. The CDR3 DNA follows: TGTGCCAGCAGCTCCCTCCGGGGGGGCAGCGGGCCGACCTACGAGCAGTACTTC.

The V and J genes are TRBV27 and TRBJ1-5; 11 bases are shared with TRBD1. CDR1 and CDR2 (germline): MNHEY, SMNVEV (reference sequence). The CDR3 loop spans 17 amino acids. J gave up 5 bases and V 5 bases, and 11 bases lay outside the gene matches. CDR3 in amino acids: CASSIIAPGQGDQPQHF. In nucleotides, the CDR3 is TGTGCCAGCAGTATAATCGCTCCGGGACAGGGGGATCAGCCCCAGCATTTT.

This chain joins TRBV2 and TRBJ2-7, with 10 bases lining up with TRBD1. Germline V gene sequence: CDR1 SNHLY, CDR2 FYNNEI. The CDR3 extends over 15 amino acids. V gave up 6 bases and J gave up 4 bases; unmatched junction bases: 9. CDR3 sequence reads: CASSGPGTGVYEQYF. CDR3 nucleotide sequence: TGTGCCAGCAGCGGTCCCGGGACAGGGGTTTACGAGCAGTACTTC.

The chain combines TRBV4-1 with TRBJ2-6; no definite D call. Trimming shortened V by 0 bases and J by 4 bases, and 7 bases separated the two germline ends. Germline V CDR1 and CDR2: MGHRA, YSYEKL. The CDR3 is 15 residues long. The CDR3 DNA is TGCGCCAGCAGCCAAGATGGGCAAGGGGCCAACGTCCTGACTTTC. Protein product: CASSQDGQGANVLTF.

This clone was observed a single time. This chain links TRBV5-1 with TRBJ2-7, with 10 positions matching TRBD1. The germline V gene has CDR1 SGHRS and CDR2 YFSETQ. J gave up 2 bases and V 3 bases, and 2 bases lay outside the gene matches. The length of the CDR3 is 14 residues. The CDR3 region is CASSYGQGAYEQYF. The CDR3 bases are TGCGCCAGCAGCTACGGACAGGGGGCCTACGAGCAGTACTTC.

This chain connects TRBV2 to TRBJ1-1, with D unresolved. The ends were cut back, 1 base at V and 6 bases at J, with 6 bases in the middle. The length of the CDR3 is 12 residues. Germline values: CDR1 SNHLY, CDR2 FYNNEI. The CDR3 region has the DNA TGTGCCAGCAGTGAAGACAGCCCTGAAGCTTTCTTT. It codes for CASSEDSPEAFF.

This clone turned up a few times. This chain connects TRBV18 to TRBJ2-5, with 8 positions matching TRBD1. V was pared by 5 bases and J by 5 bases, with 7 bases of the junction left unmatched. CDR1 and CDR2 (germline): KGHSH, LQKENI. The CDR3 is 14 amino acids. The CDR3: CASSSQGAGETQYF. The DNA for the CDR3 is TGTGCCAGCTCATCCCAGGGGGCAGGGGAGACCCAGTACTTC.

The chain employs TRBV30 and TRBJ1-1; D is unresolved. Germline assignment: CDR1 GTSNPN and CDR2 SVGIG (reference sequence). The CDR3 is 14 residues long. V shed 3 bases and J shed 1 base, with 12 bases lying between them. Written as DNA, the CDR3 is TGTGCCTGGAGCAGGCCCCGACGGAACACTGAAGCTTTCTTT. Residues: CAWSRPRRNTEAFF.

This rearrangement joins TRBV4-1 to TRBJ1-6; 8 nucleotides match TRBD1. CDR1 and CDR2 from the germline V gene are MGHRA and YSYEKL. The CDR3 runs to 17 residues. The ends lost 4 bases at V and 4 bases at J; junction bases unmatched: 9. The CDR3 DNA reads as TGCGCCAGCAGCCGACAAATGACAGGGGAGTATAATTCACCCCTCCACTTT. Its protein is CASSRQMTGEYNSPLHF.

V usage is TRBV6-1 and J usage is TRBJ2-7, with a possible D match to TRBD2 (5 bases). Looked up from germline, CDR1 is MNHNS and CDR2 is SASEGT. V dropped 0 bases and J dropped 0 bases, with 12 bases sitting between them. The length of the CDR3 is 16 residues. CDR3 region: CASSEALSGSSYEQYF. CDR3 nucleotides: TGTGCCAGCAGTGAAGCCCTCAGCGGTAGCTCCTACGAGCAGTACTTC.

This rearrangement joins TRBV5-1 to TRBJ2-7, with 11 positions matching TRBD2. V lost 5 bases and J lost 0; bases outside the gene matches: 7. The CDR3 has 16 amino acids. The germline gives CDR1 SGHRS, CDR2 YFSETQ. CDR3 residues: CASRKAGTSGSYEQYF. CDR3 nucleotide sequence: TGCGCCAGCAGGAAAGCTGGGACTAGCGGCTCCTACGAGCAGTACTTC.

The chain links TRBV7-2 to TRBJ2-7, with 11 bases aligning to TRBD1. CDR1 and CDR2 from the germline V gene are SGHTA and FQGNSA. V was clipped by 3 bases and J by 2 bases; unmatched bases: 3. This CDR3 region has 15 residues. CDR3 loop: CASSLAGQGAYEQYF. CDR3 sequence (DNA): TGTGCCAGCAGCTTGGCGGGACAGGGGGCCTACGAGCAGTACTTC. Variable domain in full (rest from reference TRBV7-2 and TRBJ2-7): GAGVSQSPSNKVTEKGKDVELRCDPISGHTALYWYRQSLGQGLEFLIYFQGNSAPDKSGLPSDRFSAERTGGSVSTLTIQRTQQEDSAVYLCASSLAGQGAYEQYFGPGTRLTVT.

The J gene is TRBJ1-2, the V gene TRBV5-1, with D uncertain. Looked up from germline, CDR1 is SGHRS and CDR2 is YFSETQ. This CDR3 spans 14 amino acids. V lost 0 bases to trimming and J lost 3 bases, with 9 bases between them. The CDR3 protein is CASSLGETDYGYTF. DNA of the CDR3: TGCGCCAGCAGCTTGGGGGAGACCGACTATGGCTACACCTTC.